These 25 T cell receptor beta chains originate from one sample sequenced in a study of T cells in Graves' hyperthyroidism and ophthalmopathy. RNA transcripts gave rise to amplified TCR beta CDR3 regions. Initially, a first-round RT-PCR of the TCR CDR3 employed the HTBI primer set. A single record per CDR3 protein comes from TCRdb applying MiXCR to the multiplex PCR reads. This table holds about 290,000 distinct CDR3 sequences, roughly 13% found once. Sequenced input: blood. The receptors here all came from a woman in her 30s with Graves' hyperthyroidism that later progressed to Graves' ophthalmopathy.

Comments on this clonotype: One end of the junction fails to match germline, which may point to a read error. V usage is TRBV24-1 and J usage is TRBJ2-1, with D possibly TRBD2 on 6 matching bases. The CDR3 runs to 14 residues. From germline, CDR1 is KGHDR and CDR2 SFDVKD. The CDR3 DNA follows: TGTGCCACCCGGTCGGGAGACTCCTTCAATGAGCAGTTCTTC. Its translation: CATRSGDSFNEQFF.

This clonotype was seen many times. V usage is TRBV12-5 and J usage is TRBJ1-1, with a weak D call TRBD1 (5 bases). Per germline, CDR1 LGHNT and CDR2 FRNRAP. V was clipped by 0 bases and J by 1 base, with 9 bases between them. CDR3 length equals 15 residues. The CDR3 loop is CASGLVRGENTEAFF. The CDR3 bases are TGTGCTAGTGGTTTGGTAAGGGGTGAGAACACTGAAGCTTTCTTT.

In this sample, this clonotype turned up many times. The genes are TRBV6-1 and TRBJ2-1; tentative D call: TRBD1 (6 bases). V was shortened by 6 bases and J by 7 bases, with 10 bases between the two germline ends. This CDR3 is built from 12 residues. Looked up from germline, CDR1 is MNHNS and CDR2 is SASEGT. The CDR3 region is CASSTGLNEQFF. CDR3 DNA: TGTGCCAGCAGCACAGGGTTGAATGAGCAGTTCTTC.

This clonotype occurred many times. The CDR3 coding sequence is TGTGCCAGCACTGGACAGGGGTCCTACGAGCAGTACTTC. It yields the protein CASTGQGSYEQYF. This chain connects TRBV27 to TRBJ2-7; 9 bases fit TRBD1. The germline CDR1 and CDR2 sequences are MNHEY and SMNVEV (reference sequence). V was clipped by 7 bases and J by 1 base; unmatched bases: 2. This CDR3 has 13 residues.

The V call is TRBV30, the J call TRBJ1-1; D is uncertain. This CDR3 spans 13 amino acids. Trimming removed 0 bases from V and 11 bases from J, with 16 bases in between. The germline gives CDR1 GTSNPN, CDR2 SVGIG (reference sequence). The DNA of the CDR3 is TGTGCCTGGAGTGTTCACGCGGGCGCGGGGGCTTTCTTT. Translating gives CAWSVHAGAGAFF.

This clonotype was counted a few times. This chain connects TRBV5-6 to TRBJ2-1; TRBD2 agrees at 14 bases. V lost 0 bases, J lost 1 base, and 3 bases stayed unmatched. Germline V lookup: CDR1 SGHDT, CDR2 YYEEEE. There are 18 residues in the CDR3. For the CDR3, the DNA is TGTGCCAGCAGCTTGGGAGGGACTAGCGGGAGATCCTACAATGAGCAGTTCTTC. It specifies CASSLGGTSGRSYNEQFF.

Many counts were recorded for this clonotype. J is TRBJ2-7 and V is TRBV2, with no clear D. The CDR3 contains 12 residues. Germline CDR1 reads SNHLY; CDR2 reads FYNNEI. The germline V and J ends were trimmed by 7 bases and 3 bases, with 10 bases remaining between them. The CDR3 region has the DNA TGTGCCAGCACCGAACGAGGCTACGAGCAGTACTTC. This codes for CASTERGYEQYF.

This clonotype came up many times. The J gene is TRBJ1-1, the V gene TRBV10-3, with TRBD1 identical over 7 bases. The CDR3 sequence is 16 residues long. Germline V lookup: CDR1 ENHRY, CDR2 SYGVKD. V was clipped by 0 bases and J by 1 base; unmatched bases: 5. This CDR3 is CAISESPGQKNTEAFF. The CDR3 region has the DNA TGTGCCATCAGTGAGTCCCCGGGACAGAAGAACACTGAAGCTTTCTTT.

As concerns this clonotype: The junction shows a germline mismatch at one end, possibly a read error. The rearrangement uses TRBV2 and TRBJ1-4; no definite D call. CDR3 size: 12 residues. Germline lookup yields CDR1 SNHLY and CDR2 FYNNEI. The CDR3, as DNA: TGTGCCTGCAGTGAAAGAGGTGAAAAACTGTTTTTT. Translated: CACSERGEKLFF.

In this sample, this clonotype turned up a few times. The DNA for the CDR3 is TGCAGCGCCCGGACAGGGGGCATCGGGGAGCTGTTTTTT. Amino acids: CSARTGGIGELFF. The gene calls are TRBV29-1 and TRBJ2-2; 11 bases map to TRBD1. The CDR3 loop spans 13 amino acids. Germline CDR1 and CDR2: SQVTM and ANQGSEA. The V and J ends lost 7 bases and 7 bases, in that order; junction bases with no gene match: 5.

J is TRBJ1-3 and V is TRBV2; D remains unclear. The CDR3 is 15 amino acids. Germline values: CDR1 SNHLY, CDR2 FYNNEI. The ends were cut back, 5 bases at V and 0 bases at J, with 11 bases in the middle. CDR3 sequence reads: CASSLGRNSGNTIYF. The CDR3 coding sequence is TGTGCCAGCAGTCTCGGCCGTAACTCTGGAAACACCATATATTTT.

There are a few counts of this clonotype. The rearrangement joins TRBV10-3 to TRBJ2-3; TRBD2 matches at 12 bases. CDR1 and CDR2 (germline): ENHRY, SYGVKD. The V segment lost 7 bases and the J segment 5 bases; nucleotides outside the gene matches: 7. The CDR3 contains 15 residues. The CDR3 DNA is TGTGCCATCAATCAGGCTAGCGGGAGGGGAGATACGCAGTATTTT. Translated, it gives CAINQASGRGDTQYF.

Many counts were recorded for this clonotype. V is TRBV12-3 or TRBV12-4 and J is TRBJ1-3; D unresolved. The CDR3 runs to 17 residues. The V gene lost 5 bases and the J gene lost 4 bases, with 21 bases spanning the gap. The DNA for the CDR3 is TGTGCCAGCAGTAGCCGGGAGTCGGGCCGGTCCGGAAACACCATATATTTT. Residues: CASSSRESGRSGNTIYF.

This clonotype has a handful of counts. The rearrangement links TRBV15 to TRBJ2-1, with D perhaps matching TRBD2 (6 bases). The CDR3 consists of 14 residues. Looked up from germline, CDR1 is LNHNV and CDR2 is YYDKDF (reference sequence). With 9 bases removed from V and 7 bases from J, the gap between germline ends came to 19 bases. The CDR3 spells CATALAQELNEQFF. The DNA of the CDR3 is TGTGCCACTGCCCTAGCGCAGGAGCTAAATGAGCAGTTCTTC.

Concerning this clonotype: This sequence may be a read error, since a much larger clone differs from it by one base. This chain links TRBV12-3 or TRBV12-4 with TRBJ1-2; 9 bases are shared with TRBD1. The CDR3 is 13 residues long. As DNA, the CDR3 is TGTGCCGGCAGACCCCTGACAGGGGGTGGCTACACCTTC. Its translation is CAGRPLTGGGYTF.

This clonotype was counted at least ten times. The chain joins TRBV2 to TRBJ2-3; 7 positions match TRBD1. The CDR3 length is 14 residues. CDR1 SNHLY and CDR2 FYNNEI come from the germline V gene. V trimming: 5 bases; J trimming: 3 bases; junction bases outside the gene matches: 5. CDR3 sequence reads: CASSQDRTTDTQYF. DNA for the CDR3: TGTGCCAGCAGTCAGGACAGGACGACAGATACGCAGTATTTT.

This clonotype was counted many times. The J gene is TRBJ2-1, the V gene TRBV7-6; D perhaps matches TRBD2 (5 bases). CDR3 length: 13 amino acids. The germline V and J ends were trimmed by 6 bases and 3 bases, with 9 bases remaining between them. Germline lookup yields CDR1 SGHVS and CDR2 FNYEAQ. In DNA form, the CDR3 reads TGTGCCAGCAGACAAGACTACTACAATGAGCAGTTCTTC. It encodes CASRQDYYNEQFF.

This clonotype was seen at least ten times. The CDR3 sequence is CSVDQGGAGETQYF. The DNA of the CDR3 is TGCAGCGTTGACCAAGGGGGCGCGGGGGAGACCCAGTACTTC. The rearrangement links TRBV29-1 to TRBJ2-5; weak D call: TRBD1 (7 bases). Germline-derived CDR1 and CDR2 are SQVTM and ANQGSEA. V was pared by 3 bases and J by 5 bases, with 16 bases between. This CDR3 has 14 residues. The full variable domain, in which reference TRBV29-1 and TRBJ2-5 provide the parts outside the CDR3, is SAVISQKPSRDICQRGTSLTIQCQVDSQVTMMFWYRQQPGQSLTLIATANQGSEATYESGFVIDKFPISRPNLTFSTLTVSNMSPEDSSIYLCSVDQGGAGETQYFGPGTRLLVL.

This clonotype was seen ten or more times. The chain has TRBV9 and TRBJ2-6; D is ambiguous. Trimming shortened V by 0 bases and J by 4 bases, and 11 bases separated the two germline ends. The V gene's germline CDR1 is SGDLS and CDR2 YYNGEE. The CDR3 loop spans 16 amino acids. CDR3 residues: CASSVARALGANVLTF. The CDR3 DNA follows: TGTGCCAGCAGCGTAGCTCGGGCTTTAGGGGCCAACGTCCTGACTTTC.

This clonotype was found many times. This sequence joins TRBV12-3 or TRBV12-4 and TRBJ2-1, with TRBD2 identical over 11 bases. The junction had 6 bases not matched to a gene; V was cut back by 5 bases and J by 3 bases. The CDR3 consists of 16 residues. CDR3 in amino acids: CASSNSGRASYNEQFF. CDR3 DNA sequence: TGTGCCAGCAGTAATAGCGGGAGGGCTAGCTACAATGAGCAGTTCTTC.

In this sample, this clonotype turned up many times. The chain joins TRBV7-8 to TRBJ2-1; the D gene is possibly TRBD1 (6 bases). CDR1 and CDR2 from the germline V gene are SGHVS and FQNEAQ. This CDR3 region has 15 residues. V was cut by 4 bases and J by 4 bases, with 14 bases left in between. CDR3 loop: CASSYSGTRYNEQFF. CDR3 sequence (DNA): TGTGCCAGCAGCTACTCCGGGACAAGATACAATGAGCAGTTCTTC.

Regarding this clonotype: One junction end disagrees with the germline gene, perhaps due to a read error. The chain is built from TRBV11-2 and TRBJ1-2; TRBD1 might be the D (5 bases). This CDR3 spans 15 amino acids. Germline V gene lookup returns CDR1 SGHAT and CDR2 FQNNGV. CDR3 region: CASRSPGSGSYGCTF. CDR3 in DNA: TGTGCCAGCAGATCTCCAGGGTCGGGGAGCTATGGCTGCACCTTC.

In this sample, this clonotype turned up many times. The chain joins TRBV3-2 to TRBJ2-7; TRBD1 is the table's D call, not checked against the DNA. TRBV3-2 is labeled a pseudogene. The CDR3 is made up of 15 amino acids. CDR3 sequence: CASSQAWDIIYEQYF. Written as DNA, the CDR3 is TGTGCCAGCAGCCAAGCCTGGGACATCATCTACGAGCAGTACTTC.

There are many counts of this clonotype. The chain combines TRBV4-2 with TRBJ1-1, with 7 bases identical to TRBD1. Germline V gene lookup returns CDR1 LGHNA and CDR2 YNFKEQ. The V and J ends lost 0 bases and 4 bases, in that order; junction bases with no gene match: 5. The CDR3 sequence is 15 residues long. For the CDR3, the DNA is TGTGCCAGCAGCCAAGAAGGGCAGGGGGGCACTGAAGCTTTCTTT. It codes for CASSQEGQGGTEAFF.

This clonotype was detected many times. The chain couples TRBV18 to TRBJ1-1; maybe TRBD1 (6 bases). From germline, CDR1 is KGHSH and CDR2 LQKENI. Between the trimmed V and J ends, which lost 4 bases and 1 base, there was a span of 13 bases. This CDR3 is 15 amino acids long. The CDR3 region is CASSLTRGTNTEAFF. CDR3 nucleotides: TGTGCCAGCTCACTTACAAGGGGGACGAACACTGAAGCTTTCTTT.